The 16 T cell receptor beta chains below all came from one sample that was sequenced in a study of OX40 agonist ivuxolimab in advanced cancers. Sequencing was performed with immunoSEQ multiplex PCR; in TCRdb, only in-frame clones are kept and a portion is missing. The sample contains around 26,000 clones, about 90% of which appear only once. The sample was CD4+ or CD8+ T cells sorted from blood, taken in a trial of the OX40 agonist ivuxolimab. The receptors stem from an adult with an advanced solid tumor such as melanoma, head and neck, liver or kidney cancer.

The rearrangement links TRBV7-6 to TRBJ2-1, with 12 bases aligning to TRBD1. Trimming removed 3 bases from V and 8 bases from J; junction bases left unmatched: 5. Germline V gene data show CDR1 as SGHVS and CDR2 as FNYEAQ. The CDR3 consists of 15 residues. In DNA form, the CDR3 reads TGTGCCAGCAGCTTGGGGACAGGGGGCTGGGATGAGCAGTTCTTC. It translates to CASSLGTGGWDEQFF.

This chain connects TRBV30 to TRBJ2-7; D possibly corresponds to TRBD2 (6 bases). V lost 2 bases and J 4 bases, leaving 18 bases between the germline ends. The CDR3 sequence is 15 residues long. Per germline, CDR1 GTSNPN and CDR2 SVGIG (reference sequence). This CDR3 reads CAWSSGGKNKYEQYF. The CDR3 region has the DNA TGTGCCTGGAGTTCCGGGGGAAAGAATAAGTACGAGCAGTACTTC.

The gene calls are TRBV19 and TRBJ2-7; D not resolved. The CDR3 has 14 residues. The V end was cut by 5 bases, the J end by 0 bases, with 11 bases between. Germline V gives CDR1 LNHDA, CDR2 SQIVND (reference sequence). The chain's CDR3 is CASSFGQNSYEQYF. Written as DNA, the CDR3 is TGTGCCAGTAGTTTCGGGCAGAACTCCTACGAGCAGTACTTC.

This rearrangement joins TRBV7-3 to TRBJ2-3; D might be TRBD2 (6 bases). V shed 4 bases and J shed 3 bases, with 8 bases lying between them. This CDR3 contains 13 residues. The germline V gene encodes CDR1 SGHTA and CDR2 FQGTGA. The CDR3: CASSSLATDTQYF. CDR3 in DNA: TGTGCCAGCAGCTCCCTAGCGACAGATACGCAGTATTTT.

The J gene is TRBJ1-5, the V gene TRBV19; 7 bases map to TRBD1. Germline loops: CDR1 LNHDA, CDR2 SQIVND (reference sequence). The CDR3 has 16 amino acids. Trimming cost V 3 bases and J 3 bases; bases outside gene matches: 8. CDR3 sequence: CASSMRPGGYNQPQHF. In DNA form, the CDR3 reads TGTGCCAGTAGTATGAGGCCAGGGGGTTACAATCAGCCCCAGCATTTT.

This chain uses TRBV4-1 with TRBJ2-1, with a tentative D call TRBD2 (6 bases). The germline CDR1 and CDR2 sequences are MGHRA and YSYEKL. The V and J ends lost 4 bases and 10 bases respectively, with 8 bases between them. CDR3 size: 11 residues. The CDR3 DNA reads TGCGCCAGCAGCCCGGGAGAAGAGCAGTTCTTC. This codes for CASSPGEEQFF.

The chain uses TRBV28 and TRBJ1-5; D might be TRBD1 (5 bases). Trimming cost V 5 bases and J 0 bases, with 11 bases left between them. The CDR3 is 15 residues long. In germline, CDR1 is MDHEN, CDR2 SYDVKM. The CDR3 region has the DNA TGTGCCAGCAGTGCCTCAGGGTATAGCAATCAGCCCCAGCATTTT. It is translated as CASSASGYSNQPQHF. Drawing the rest from reference TRBV28 and TRBJ1-5, the complete variable domain is DVKVTQSSRYLVKRTGEKVFLECVQDMDHENMFWYRQDPGLGLRLIYFSYDVKMKEKGDIPEGYSVSREKKERFSLILESASTNQTSMYLCASSASGYSNQPQHFGDGTRLSIL.

The J gene is TRBJ2-7, the V gene TRBV7-9; D not resolved. Trimming pared 4 bases from V and 2 bases from J, leaving 9 bases between. In germline, CDR1 is SEHNR, CDR2 FQNEAQ (reference sequence). The CDR3 totals 13 residues. The CDR3 region is CASSSSVTYEQYF. CDR3 in DNA: TGTGCCAGCAGCTCCAGTGTTACCTACGAGCAGTACTTC.

The rearrangement joins TRBV7-8 to TRBJ2-7, with 7 positions matching TRBD2. The length of the CDR3 is 15 residues. V shed 3 bases, J shed 3 bases, and the junction held 8 bases outside the gene matches. Germline assignment: CDR1 SGHVS and CDR2 FQNEAQ. DNA for the CDR3: TGTGCCAGCAGCTTGGAGGGGAGGGGAATCTACGAGCAGTACTTC. It yields the protein CASSLEGRGIYEQYF. Full variable domain (remainder filled in from reference TRBV7-8 and TRBJ2-7): GAGVSQSPRYKVAKRGQDVALRCDPISGHVSLFWYQQALGQGPEFLTYFQNEAQLDKSGLPSDRFFAERPEGSVSTLKIQRTQQEDSAVYLCASSLEGRGIYEQYFGPGTRLTVT.

This chain links TRBV29-1 with TRBJ2-7, with D hard to call. V was pared by 0 bases and J by 1 base, with 13 bases between. This CDR3 is built from 15 residues. Germline assignment: CDR1 SQVTM and CDR2 ANQGSEA. In DNA form, the CDR3 reads TGCAGCGTTGAAGATAAGAAGGGCGGATCCTACGAGCAGTACTTC. This sequence encodes CSVEDKKGGSYEQYF.

The chain is built from TRBV28 and TRBJ1-3, with 7 nucleotides matching TRBD1. From germline, CDR1 is MDHEN and CDR2 SYDVKM. J lost 1 base, V lost 5 bases, and 2 bases had no gene match. The length of the CDR3 is 14 residues. For the CDR3, the DNA is TGTGCCAGCAGTCCGACAGGGTCTGGAAACACCATATATTTT. Its translation: CASSPTGSGNTIYF. Complete variable domain (other parts from reference TRBV28 and TRBJ1-3): DVKVTQSSRYLVKRTGEKVFLECVQDMDHENMFWYRQDPGLGLRLIYFSYDVKMKEKGDIPEGYSVSREKKERFSLILESASTNQTSMYLCASSPTGSGNTIYFGEGSWLTVV.

J is TRBJ2-7 and V is TRBV4-1; no firm D call. The CDR3 is 14 amino acids. Germline CDR1 reads MGHRA; CDR2 reads YSYEKL. Trimming removed 1 base at V and 4 bases at J, with 11 bases between. DNA of the CDR3: TGCGCCAGCAGCCAAGTTGGATCAAGGTACGAGCAGTACTTC. Residues: CASSQVGSRYEQYF.

The V call is TRBV27, the J call TRBJ2-7, with a weak D call TRBD1 (6 bases). The germline V gene encodes CDR1 MNHEY and CDR2 SMNVEV (reference sequence). V was clipped by 5 bases and J by 2 bases, with 16 bases between them. CDR3 length equals 15 residues. The CDR3 sequence is CASSPKDSLPYEQYF. CDR3 DNA: TGTGCCAGCAGTCCCAAGGACAGTTTGCCCTACGAGCAGTACTTC.

V is TRBV28 and J is TRBJ1-4; D is unclear. Trimming left V 2 bases short and J 5 bases short, with 9 bases between. This CDR3 region has 14 residues. Germline V gives CDR1 MDHEN, CDR2 SYDVKM. The CDR3 loop is CASSLRRSNEKLFF. As DNA, the CDR3 is TGTGCCAGCAGTTTAAGAAGAAGCAATGAAAAACTGTTTTTT.

The chain employs TRBV30 and TRBJ2-3; D is possibly TRBD2 (5 bases). The V gene's germline CDR1 is GTSNPN and CDR2 SVGIG (reference sequence). V was clipped by 1 base and J by 2 bases, with 10 bases between them. CDR3 length: 14 residues. The CDR3 DNA sequence: TGTGCCTGGAGTGGGGGAGAATACACAGATACGCAGTATTTT. Protein sequence: CAWSGGEYTDTQYF.

The gene calls are TRBV7-3 and TRBJ2-3, with 7 bases aligning to TRBD1. Germline trimming cut 3 bases from V and 4 bases from J; bases unmatched to any gene: 4. The germline CDR1 and CDR2 sequences are SGHTA and FQGTGA. This CDR3 is built from 14 residues. CDR3 loop: CASSFDRAPDTQYF. The CDR3 DNA follows: TGTGCCAGCAGCTTCGACAGGGCTCCAGATACGCAGTATTTT.